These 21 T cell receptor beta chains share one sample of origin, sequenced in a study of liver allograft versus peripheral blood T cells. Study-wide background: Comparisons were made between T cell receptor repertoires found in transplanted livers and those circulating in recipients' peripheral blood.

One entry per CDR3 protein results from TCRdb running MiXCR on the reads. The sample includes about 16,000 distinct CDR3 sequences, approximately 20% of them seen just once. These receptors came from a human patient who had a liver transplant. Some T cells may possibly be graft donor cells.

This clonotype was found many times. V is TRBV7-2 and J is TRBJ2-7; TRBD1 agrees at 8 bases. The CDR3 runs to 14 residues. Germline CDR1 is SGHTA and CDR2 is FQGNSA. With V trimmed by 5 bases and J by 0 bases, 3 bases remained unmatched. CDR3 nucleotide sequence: TGTGCCAGCAGCCGGGACAGGCCCTCCTACGAGCAGTACTTC. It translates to CASSRDRPSYEQYF.

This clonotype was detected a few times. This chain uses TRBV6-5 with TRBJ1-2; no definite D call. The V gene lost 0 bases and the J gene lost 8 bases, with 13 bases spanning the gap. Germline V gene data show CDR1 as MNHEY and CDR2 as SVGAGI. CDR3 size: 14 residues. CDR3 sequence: CASSYSGSQGGYTF. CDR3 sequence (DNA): TGTGCCAGCAGTTACTCGGGGAGCCAAGGCGGCTACACCTTC.

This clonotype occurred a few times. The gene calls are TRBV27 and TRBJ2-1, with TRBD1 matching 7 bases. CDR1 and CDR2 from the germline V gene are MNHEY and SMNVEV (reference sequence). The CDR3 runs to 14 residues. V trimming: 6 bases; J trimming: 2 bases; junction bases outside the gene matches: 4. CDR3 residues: CASRRTGAYNEQFF. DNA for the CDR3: TGTGCCAGCAGAAGGACAGGAGCCTACAATGAGCAGTTCTTC.

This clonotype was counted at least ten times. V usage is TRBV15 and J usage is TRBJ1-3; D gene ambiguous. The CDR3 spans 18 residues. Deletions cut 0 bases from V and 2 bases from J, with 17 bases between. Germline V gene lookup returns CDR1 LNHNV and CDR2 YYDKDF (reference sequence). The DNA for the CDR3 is TGTGCCACCAGCAGAGAGATACGTACAGTCGGGACTGGAAACACCATATATTTT. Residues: CATSREIRTVGTGNTIYF.

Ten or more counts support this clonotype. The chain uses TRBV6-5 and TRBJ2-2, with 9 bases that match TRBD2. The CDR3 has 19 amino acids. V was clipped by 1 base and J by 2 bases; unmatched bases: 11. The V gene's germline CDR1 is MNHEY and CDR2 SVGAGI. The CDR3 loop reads CASSYFGPRGLANTGELFF. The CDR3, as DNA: TGTGCCAGCAGTTACTTCGGTCCCCGGGGACTAGCTAACACCGGGGAGCTGTTTTTT.

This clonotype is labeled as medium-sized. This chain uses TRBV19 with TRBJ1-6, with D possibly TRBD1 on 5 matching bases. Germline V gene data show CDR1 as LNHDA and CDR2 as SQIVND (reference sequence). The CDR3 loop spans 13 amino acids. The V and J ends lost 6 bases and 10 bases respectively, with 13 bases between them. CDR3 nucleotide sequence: TGTGCCAGTAGGGCCTCATGGGGGTCACCCCTCCACTTT. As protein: CASRASWGSPLHF.

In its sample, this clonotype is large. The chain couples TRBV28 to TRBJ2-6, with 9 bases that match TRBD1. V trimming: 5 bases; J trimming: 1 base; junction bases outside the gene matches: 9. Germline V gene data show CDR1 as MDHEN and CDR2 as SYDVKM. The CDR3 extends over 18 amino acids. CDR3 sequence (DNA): TGTGCCAGCAGTCCCCTCGGGACAGGGAAGTCTGGGGCCAACGTCCTGACTTTC. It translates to CASSPLGTGKSGANVLTF.

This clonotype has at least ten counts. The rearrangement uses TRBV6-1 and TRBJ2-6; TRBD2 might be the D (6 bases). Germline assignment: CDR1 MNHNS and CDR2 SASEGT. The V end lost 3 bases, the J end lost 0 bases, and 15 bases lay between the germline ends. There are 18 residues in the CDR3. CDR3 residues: CASSDRRGPLSGANVLTF. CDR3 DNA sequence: TGTGCCAGCAGTGATAGGAGGGGTCCCCTCTCTGGGGCCAACGTCCTGACTTTC.

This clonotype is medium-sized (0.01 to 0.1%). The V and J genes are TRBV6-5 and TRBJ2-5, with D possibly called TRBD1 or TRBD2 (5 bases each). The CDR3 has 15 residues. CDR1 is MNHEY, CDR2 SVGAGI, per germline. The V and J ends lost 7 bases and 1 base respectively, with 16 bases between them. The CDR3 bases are TGTGCCAGCAAGGGCCGGACTGGGGGCCAAGAGACCCAGTACTTC. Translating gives CASKGRTGGQETQYF.

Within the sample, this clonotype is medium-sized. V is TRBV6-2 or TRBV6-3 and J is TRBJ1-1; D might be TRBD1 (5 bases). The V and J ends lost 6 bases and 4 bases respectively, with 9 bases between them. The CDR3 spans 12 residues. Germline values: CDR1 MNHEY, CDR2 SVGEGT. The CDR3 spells CASRRGGTEAFF. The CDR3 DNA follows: TGTGCCAGCAGGCGGGGGGGCACTGAAGCTTTCTTT.

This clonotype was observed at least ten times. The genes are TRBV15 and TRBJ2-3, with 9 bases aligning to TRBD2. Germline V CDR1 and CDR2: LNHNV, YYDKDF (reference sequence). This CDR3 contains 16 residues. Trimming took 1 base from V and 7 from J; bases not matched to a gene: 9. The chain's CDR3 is CATSRARAGGRNTQYF. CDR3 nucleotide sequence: TGTGCCACCAGCAGAGCTCGGGCGGGGGGGCGAAATACGCAGTATTTT.

CDR3 loop: CASSIRSGTGFYEQYF. As DNA, the CDR3 is TGTGCCAGTAGTATAAGATCCGGGACAGGGTTTTACGAGCAGTACTTC. The rearrangement joins TRBV19 to TRBJ2-7, with 9 bases fitting TRBD1. The CDR3 has 16 amino acids. In germline, CDR1 is LNHDA, CDR2 SQIVND (reference sequence). J lost 4 bases, V lost 2 bases, and 9 bases had no gene match.

The CDR3 loop reads CASRIRGRGATGETQYF. The CDR3 DNA reads TGTGCCAGCAGAATCCGGGGGAGGGGGGCTACGGGAGAGACCCAGTACTTC. The rearrangement uses TRBV7-2 and TRBJ2-5; tentatively, D is TRBD2 (7 bases). The CDR3 contains 17 residues. The V and J ends lost 6 bases and 4 bases respectively, with 24 bases between them. Germline CDR1 SGHTA, CDR2 FQGNSA. The full variable domain, in which reference TRBV7-2 and TRBJ2-5 provide the parts outside the CDR3, is GAGVSQSPSNKVTEKGKDVELRCDPISGHTALYWYRQSLGQGLEFLIYFQGNSAPDKSGLPSDRFSAERTGGSVSTLTIQRTQQEDSAVYLCASRIRGRGATGETQYFGPGTRLLVL.

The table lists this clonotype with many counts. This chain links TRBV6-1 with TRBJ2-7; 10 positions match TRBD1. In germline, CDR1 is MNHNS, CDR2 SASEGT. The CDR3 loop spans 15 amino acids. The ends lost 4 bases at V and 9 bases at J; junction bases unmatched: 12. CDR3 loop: CASSAPGQGILRQYF. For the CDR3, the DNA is TGTGCCAGCAGTGCCCCGGGACAGGGGATTTTGCGGCAGTACTTC.

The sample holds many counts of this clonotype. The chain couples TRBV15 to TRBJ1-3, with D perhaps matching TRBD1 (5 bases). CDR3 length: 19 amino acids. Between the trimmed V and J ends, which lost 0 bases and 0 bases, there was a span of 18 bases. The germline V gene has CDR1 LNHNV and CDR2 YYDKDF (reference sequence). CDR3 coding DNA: TGTGCCACCAGCAGAGATCATCAGACAGTTGGAAGCTCTGGAAACACCATATATTTT. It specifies CATSRDHQTVGSSGNTIYF.

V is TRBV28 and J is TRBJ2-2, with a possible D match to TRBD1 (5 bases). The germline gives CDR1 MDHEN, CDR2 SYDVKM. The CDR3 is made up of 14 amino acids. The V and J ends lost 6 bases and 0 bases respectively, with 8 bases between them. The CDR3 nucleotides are TGTGCCAGCAGGAAGGGGCCGAACACCGGGGAGCTGTTTTTT. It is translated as CASRKGPNTGELFF.

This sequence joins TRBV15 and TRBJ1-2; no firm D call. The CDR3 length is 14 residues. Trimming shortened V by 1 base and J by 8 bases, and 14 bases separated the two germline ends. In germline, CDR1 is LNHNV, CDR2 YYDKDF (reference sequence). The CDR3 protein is CATSRGFVVGGYTF. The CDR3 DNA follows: TGTGCCACCAGCAGAGGGTTTGTTGTGGGCGGCTACACCTTC.

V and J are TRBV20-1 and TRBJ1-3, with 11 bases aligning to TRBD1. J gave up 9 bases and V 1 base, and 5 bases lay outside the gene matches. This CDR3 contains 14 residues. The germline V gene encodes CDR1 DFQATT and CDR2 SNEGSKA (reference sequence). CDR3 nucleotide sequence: TGCAGTGCTAGAGGGGACAGGGGGGCAGGCACCATATATTTT. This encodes CSARGDRGAGTIYF.

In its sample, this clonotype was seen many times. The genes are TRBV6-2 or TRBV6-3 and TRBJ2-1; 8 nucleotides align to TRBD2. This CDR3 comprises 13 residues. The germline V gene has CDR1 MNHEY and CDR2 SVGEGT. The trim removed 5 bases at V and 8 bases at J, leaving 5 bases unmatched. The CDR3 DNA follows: TGTGCCAGCAGTCCGACTAGCGCCCATGAGCAGTTCTTC. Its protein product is CASSPTSAHEQFF.

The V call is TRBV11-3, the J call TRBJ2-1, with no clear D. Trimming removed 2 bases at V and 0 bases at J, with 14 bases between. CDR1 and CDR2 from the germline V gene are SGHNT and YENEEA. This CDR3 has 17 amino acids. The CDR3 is CASSLQGLVRSYNEQFF. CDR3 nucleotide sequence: TGTGCCAGCAGCTTACAAGGGCTGGTGCGCTCCTACAATGAGCAGTTCTTC.

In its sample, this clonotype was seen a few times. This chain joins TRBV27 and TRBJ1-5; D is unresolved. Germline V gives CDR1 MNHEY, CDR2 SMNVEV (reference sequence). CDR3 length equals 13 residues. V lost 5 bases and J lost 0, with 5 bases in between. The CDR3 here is CASSHSSNQPQHF. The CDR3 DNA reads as TGTGCCAGCAGTCACAGTAGCAATCAGCCCCAGCATTTT.